This entry lists 7 T cell receptor beta chains sequenced from one sample in a study of T cells of healthy individuals. TCRdb independently ran MiXCR on the 5' RACE reads; one entry per CDR3 protein. Found here are 40,000 to 60,000 distinct CDR3 sequences, about 15% of them singletons; the top ten hold about 16%. The receptor set was obtained from a human donor in good health.

In this sample, this clonotype turned up a few times. J is TRBJ1-2 and V is TRBV9, with TRBD1 identical over 9 bases. Germline assignment: CDR1 SGDLS and CDR2 YYNGEE. The V gene end was trimmed by 0 bases and the J gene end by 5 bases; junction bases not matched to a gene: 11. The CDR3 runs 17 residues. The CDR3 DNA reads as TGTGCCAGCAGCGTAGCTACCCGAGGACAGGGGATGTATGGCTACACCTTC. Protein product: CASSVATRGQGMYGYTF.

The rearrangement links TRBV6-2 or TRBV6-3 to TRBJ1-5; 7 positions match TRBD1. Per the germline V gene, CDR1 is MNHEY and CDR2 is SVGEGT. The CDR3 is 17 residues long. Trimming removed 3 bases from V and 3 bases from J; junction bases left unmatched: 11. The CDR3 sequence: CASSYDLRDSINQPQHF. The CDR3 nucleotides read TGTGCCAGCAGTTATGACCTCCGGGACAGTATCAATCAGCCCCAGCATTTT.

This clonotype came up a few times. V gene TRBV12-3 or TRBV12-4 combines with J gene TRBJ2-1; D perhaps matches TRBD2 (5 bases). V lost 4 bases, J lost 9 bases, and 22 bases lay in between. This CDR3 is built from 16 residues. CDR3 coding DNA: TGTGCCAGCAGTTCCCCCGGCGGTGTAGGGAGTGGTGAGCAGTTCTTC. Translating it yields CASSSPGGVGSGEQFF.

In its sample, this clonotype was seen a few times. The V call is TRBV7-8, the J call TRBJ1-1, with D tentatively TRBD1 (6 bases). CDR1 and CDR2 from the germline V gene are SGHVS and FQNEAQ. This CDR3 is built from 14 residues. Trimming cost V 4 bases and J 1 base, with 10 bases left between them. The CDR3 region is CASSYRTENTEAFF. CDR3 DNA sequence: TGTGCCAGCAGCTACCGGACAGAGAACACTGAAGCTTTCTTT. Together with reference TRBV7-8 and TRBJ1-1, the CDR3 gives the full variable domain: GAGVSQSPRYKVAKRGQDVALRCDPISGHVSLFWYQQALGQGPEFLTYFQNEAQLDKSGLPSDRFFAERPEGSVSTLKIQRTQQEDSAVYLCASSYRTENTEAFFGQGTRLTVV.

This clonotype was recorded many times. The chain joins TRBV10-3 to TRBJ2-6, with TRBD1 as a possible D gene (6 bases). CDR1 and CDR2 from the germline V gene are ENHRY and SYGVKD. This CDR3 is built from 17 residues. V lost 4 bases and J lost 0, with 13 bases in between. CDR3: CAISVGGAVSGANVLTF. CDR3 sequence (DNA): TGTGCCATCAGTGTAGGGGGTGCGGTCTCTGGGGCCAACGTCCTGACTTTC.

The table lists this clonotype with many counts. The junction departs from the called germline gene at one end, perhaps through a read error. The chain uses TRBV6-1 and TRBJ2-4; D possibly corresponds to TRBD2 (5 bases). CDR3 length equals 14 residues. The V gene's germline CDR1 is MNHNS and CDR2 SASEGT. The CDR3 coding sequence is TGTGCCAGCAGTGAAAGTGGCAGGTCCTGGGAGATCAAGTTC. Translating it yields CASSESGRSWEIKF.

The chain recombines TRBV18 with TRBJ2-7; maybe TRBD1 (5 bases). The CDR3 consists of 15 residues. Trimming left V 3 bases short and J 0 bases short, with 12 bases between. From germline, CDR1 is KGHSH and CDR2 LQKENI. The CDR3 spells CASSPVGPDSYEQYF. CDR3 DNA: TGTGCCAGCTCACCTGTGGGGCCCGACTCCTACGAGCAGTACTTC.